These T cell receptor beta chains were read from a single sample in a study of identical twins. TCRdb itself ran the 5' RACE reads through MiXCR, one entry per CDR3 protein. This sample has around 530,000 distinct CDR3 sequences, with approximately 16% found just once. This sample also appeared in a second study, on yellow fever vaccine responses in identical twins.

The material sequenced was CD4+ T cells sorted from blood. All receptors come from a woman in her late teens or twenties in good health. The CDR3 runs from the conserved cysteine through the conserved F or W. The D gene is left open where the match is weak. Part of the rows lack a size; the others show once, few, many or a class for expanded clones.

d_call	v_call	j_call	clone_size	cdr3_aa	cdr3_nt
TRBD2	TRBV4-1	TRBJ2-5	.	CASSQDGNSGNVETQYF	TGCGCCAGCAGCCAAGATGGGAATAGCGGGAATGTGGAGACCCAGTACTTC
TRBD1	TRBV6-1	TRBJ2-5	.	CASSERTGATQEYF	TGTGCCAGCAGCGAGAGGACAGGGGCGACCCAGGAGTACTTC
TRBD2	TRBV4-1	TRBJ2-7	.	CASSQQRESYEQYF	TGCGCCAGCAGCCAACAGCGGGAGTCATACGAGCAGTACTTC
TRBD1	TRBV6-1	TRBJ2-7	few	CASSPDRGLREQYF	TGTGCCAGCAGTCCCGACAGGGGGCTTCGCGAGCAGTACTTC
.	TRBV20-1	TRBJ1-1	.	CSAWGGTEAFF	TGCAGTGCATGGGGGGGTACTGAAGCTTTCTTT
.	TRBV6-1	TRBJ2-1	.	CATPGASYNEQFF	TGTGCCACCCCGGGGGCCTCCTACAATGAGCAGTTCTTC
.	TRBV7-8	TRBJ2-1	.	CASSLGTKNEQFF	TGTGCCAGCAGCTTAGGGACTAAGAATGAGCAGTTCTTC
.	TRBV6-1	TRBJ1-2	few	CASSNSANYGYTF	TGTGCCAGCAGTAACAGCGCTAACTATGGCTACACCTTC
.	TRBV7-8	TRBJ2-5	few	CASSSSIFLAQYF	TGTGCCAGCAGCTCGTCCATCTTTTTGGCCCAGTACTTC
TRBD2	TRBV12-3/TRBV12-4	TRBJ2-2	.	CASSLSVAGLNTGELFF	TGTGCCAGCAGTTTATCGGTGGCGGGACTAAACACCGGGGAGCTGTTTTTT
.	TRBV10-3	TRBJ1-1	.	CAIKTGQNTEAFF	TGTGCCATCAAGACGGGCCAGAACACTGAAGCTTTCTTT
.	TRBV7-2	TRBJ2-2	.	CASSRTGTTNTGELFF	TGTGCCAGCAGCCGTACCGGGACAACTAACACCGGGGAGCTGTTTTTT
.	TRBV12-3/TRBV12-4	TRBJ1-5	.	CASSLDQPQHF	TGTGCCAGCAGTTTGGATCAGCCCCAGCATTTT
TRBD2	TRBV10-1	TRBJ2-3	.	CASSPIPSSGNTDTQYF	TGCGCCAGCAGCCCGATTCCCAGCAGCGGGAACACAGATACGCAGTATTTT
.	TRBV29-1	TRBJ2-7	few	CSVGAGNNEQYF	TGCAGCGTTGGGGCAGGGAACAACGAGCAGTACTTC
.	TRBV28	TRBJ1-1	.	CASSQMGQGVGNTEAFF	TGTGCCAGCAGCCAGATGGGGCAGGGCGTAGGGAACACTGAAGCTTTCTTT
.	TRBV7-2	TRBJ1-3	many	CASSAGGGGGNTIYF	TGTGCCAGCTCCGCCGGTGGAGGTGGGGGAAACACCATATATTTT
.	TRBV6-1	TRBJ2-7	.	CASKGPPPASYEQYF	TGTGCCAGCAAGGGGCCTCCGCCGGCTTCCTACGAGCAGTACTTC
TRBD1	TRBV3-1	TRBJ1-4	few	CASSQAGTGGEKLFF	TGTGCCAGCAGCCAAGCAGGAACAGGGGGCGAAAAACTGTTTTTT
.	TRBV10-1	TRBJ2-3	few	CASSWTVRRGPTDTQYF	TGCGCCAGCAGTTGGACAGTCAGGCGGGGACCCACAGATACGCAGTATTTT
.	TRBV4-1	TRBJ2-7	.	CASRGSGAYEQYF	TGCGCCAGCAGGGGTAGCGGAGCCTACGAGCAGTACTTC
TRBD1	TRBV7-9	TRBJ2-3	.	CASSLEGRGSADTQYF	TGTGCCAGCAGCTTAGAAGGCAGGGGGAGCGCAGATACGCAGTATTTT
TRBD1	TRBV3-1	TRBJ2-5	.	CASSQWGQGVGQETQYF	TGTGCCAGCAGCCAATGGGGACAGGGAGTGGGGCAAGAGACCCAGTACTTC
TRBD2	TRBV2	TRBJ2-2	.	CASSFIAGGSGGELFF	TGTGCCAGCAGTTTTATAGCGGGGGGGTCTGGCGGGGAGCTGTTTTTT
.	TRBV28	TRBJ1-1	few	CASRRGWVEAFF	TGTGCCTCCCGAAGGGGGTGGGTTGAAGCTTTCTTT
TRBD2	TRBV6-5	TRBJ2-5	.	CASSYSSGQETQYF	TGTGCCAGCAGCTATTCTAGCGGGCAAGAGACCCAGTACTTC
TRBD2	TRBV7-3	TRBJ2-1	few	CASSSGSTSGGRNEQFF	TGTGCCAGCAGCTCCGGATCAACTAGCGGGGGGAGAAATGAGCAGTTCTTC
TRBD2	TRBV12-3/TRBV12-4	TRBJ2-6	.	CASSPGGLAGASGANVLTF	TGTGCCAGCAGCCCCGGGGGACTAGCGGGGGCCTCTGGGGCCAACGTCCTGACTTTC
.	TRBV19	TRBJ2-7	.	CASKASVLHEQYF	TGTGCCAGTAAGGCTAGCGTTCTACACGAGCAGTACTTC
.	TRBV5-1	TRBJ2-3	.	CASSLGAASTDTQYF	TGCGCCAGCAGCTTGGGGGCTGCTAGCACAGATACGCAGTATTTT
.	TRBV20-1	TRBJ2-3	.	CSARDQGRTDTQYF	TGCAGTGCTAGAGATCAGGGGCGCACAGATACGCAGTATTTT
.	TRBV5-1	TRBJ1-2	few	CASSSMDTVETNYGYTF	TGCGCCAGCAGCTCGATGGACACCGTTGAAACTAACTATGGCTACACCTTC
TRBD1	TRBV12-3/TRBV12-4	TRBJ1-2	few	CASSKDRVYGYTF	TGTGCCAGCAGCAAAGACAGGGTGTATGGCTACACCTTC
TRBD2	TRBV4-1	TRBJ2-1	few	CASSHPGLAENNEQFF	TGCGCCAGCAGCCATCCTGGGCTAGCGGAGAACAATGAGCAGTTCTTC
.	TRBV5-1	TRBJ1-2	many	CASSLEWEVSGYTF	TGCGCCAGCAGCTTGGAGTGGGAAGTCAGTGGCTACACCTTC
.	TRBV20-1	TRBJ2-1	many	CSARKVNPSSYNEQFF	TGCAGTGCCAGGAAGGTCAACCCAAGCTCCTACAATGAGCAGTTCTTC
TRBD2	TRBV20-1	TRBJ2-3	once	CSARDDGLADTDTQYF	TGCAGTGCTAGGGACGATGGACTAGCGGATACAGATACGCAGTATTTT
.	TRBV5-1	TRBJ2-6	.	CASSFEGYGANVLTF	TGCGCCAGCAGCTTTGAAGGGTATGGGGCCAACGTCCTGACTTTC